The 27 T cell receptor beta chains below were found in one sample sequenced in a study of blood T cell repertoires in COVID-19. The method was immunoSEQ multiplex PCR; TCRdb's version includes in-frame clones alone and lacks a portion of them. The data hold 45,000 to 55,000 clones, with more than 70% observed a single time. Sequenced: peripheral blood. The receptors originated from a woman of 80 years or more with acute or convalescent COVID-19.

This chain joins TRBV13 and TRBJ1-2; perhaps TRBD1 as D (6 bases). The CDR3 extends over 15 amino acids. V was pared by 1 base and J by 0 bases, with 9 bases between. Per germline, CDR1 PRHDT and CDR2 FYEKMQ (reference sequence). Here the CDR3 reads CASSLEGVANYGYTF. CDR3 DNA sequence: TGTGCCAGCAGCTTAGAGGGGGTAGCTAACTATGGCTACACCTTC.

The V and J genes are TRBV18 and TRBJ1-1, with no clear D. The germline V gene has CDR1 KGHSH and CDR2 LQKENI. The CDR3 totals 13 residues. Deletions cut 3 bases from V and 5 bases from J, with 10 bases between. The CDR3: CASSPQRETEAFF. CDR3 bases: TGTGCCAGCTCACCCCAGCGGGAGACTGAAGCTTTCTTT. Together with reference TRBV18 and TRBJ1-1, the CDR3 gives the full variable domain: NAGVMQNPRHLVRRRGQEARLRCSPMKGHSHVYWYRQLPEEGLKFMVYLQKENIIDESGMPKERFSAEFPKEGPSILRIQQVVRGDSAAYFCASSPQRETEAFFGQGTRLTVV.

This chain joins TRBV7-9 and TRBJ2-5, with D perhaps matching TRBD1 (6 bases). Germline V CDR1 and CDR2: SEHNR, FQNEAQ (reference sequence). The CDR3 runs to 15 residues. Trimming removed 5 bases from V and 4 bases from J, with 17 bases in between. The CDR3 region is CASSTRTEARETQYF. CDR3 sequence (DNA): TGTGCCAGCAGCACCCGGACAGAGGCCCGAGAGACCCAGTACTTC.

The chain recombines TRBV6-1 with TRBJ2-5; possible D gene TRBD2, 7 bases. The CDR3 is made up of 15 amino acids. V was cut by 0 bases and J by 5 bases, with 13 bases left in between. Germline values: CDR1 MNHNS, CDR2 SASEGT. For the CDR3, the DNA is TGTGCCAGCAGTGAAGCGGCGGGGGCCGTTGAGACCCAGTACTTC. Amino acids: CASSEAAGAVETQYF.

The chain has TRBV5-1 and TRBJ2-3, with D tentatively TRBD1 (5 bases). CDR3 length: 15 amino acids. With 6 bases removed from V and 3 bases from J, the gap between germline ends came to 17 bases. Germline CDR1 is SGHRS and CDR2 is YFSETQ. The CDR3: CASKFGQPLTDTQYF. The CDR3 DNA is TGCGCCAGCAAATTCGGACAACCACTAACAGATACGCAGTATTTT.

This chain connects TRBV6-1 to TRBJ2-2, with TRBD2 matching 7 bases. Per germline, CDR1 MNHNS and CDR2 SASEGT. V gave up 2 bases and J gave up 6 bases; unmatched junction bases: 15. This CDR3 has 18 residues. Here the CDR3 DNA reads TGTGCCAGCAGTGAAACCGGGGGGAGAGGGTATATAGCCGGGGAGCTGTTTTTT. Translated: CASSETGGRGYIAGELFF.

The chain recombines TRBV25-1 with TRBJ2-4; the D gene is possibly TRBD2 (6 bases). The germline CDR1 and CDR2 sequences are MGHDK and SYGVNS. The CDR3 sequence is 13 residues long. V shed 4 bases and J shed 4 bases, with 8 bases lying between them. This CDR3 is CASSAEGKNIQYF. In nucleotides, the CDR3 is TGTGCCAGCAGTGCGGAGGGGAAAAACATTCAGTACTTC.

The chain combines TRBV11-2 with TRBJ2-1; 11 bases are a match to TRBD2. CDR1 is SGHAT, CDR2 FQNNGV, per germline. V trimming: 5 bases; J trimming: 4 bases; junction bases outside the gene matches: 16. This CDR3 contains 19 residues. The CDR3 region has the DNA TGTGCCAGCAGCCGTCGAGGCCTAGCGGGGGGATTGTTTTACAATGAGCAGTTCTTC. Amino acids: CASSRRGLAGGLFYNEQFF.

V is TRBV7-9 and J is TRBJ2-5, with TRBD2 matching 11 bases. The junction had 6 bases not matched to a gene; V was cut back by 3 bases and J by 0 bases. This CDR3 region has 17 residues. The germline CDR1 and CDR2 sequences are SEHNR and FQNEAQ (reference sequence). CDR3 loop: CASSFGRLAGHQETQYF. In DNA form, the CDR3 reads TGTGCCAGCAGCTTCGGGCGACTAGCGGGGCACCAAGAGACCCAGTACTTC.

The genes are TRBV13 and TRBJ2-3, with 12 nucleotides matching TRBD2. J lost 2 bases, V lost 5 bases, and 8 bases had no gene match. The germline gives CDR1 PRHDT, CDR2 FYEKMQ (reference sequence). This CDR3 has 17 amino acids. Here the CDR3 DNA reads TGTGCCAGCAGCCCGGAGCTAGCGGGGGGGGTCACAGATACGCAGTATTTT. This gives the protein CASSPELAGGVTDTQYF.

This chain uses TRBV7-2 with TRBJ2-1, with TRBD2 matching 8 bases. Germline assignment: CDR1 SGHTA and CDR2 FQGNSA. V dropped 1 base and J dropped 3; count of bases not matched to a gene: 2. The CDR3 consists of 15 residues. For the CDR3, the DNA is TGTGCCAGCAGCTTAGGCGGGAGGAACTACAATGAGCAGTTCTTC. This encodes CASSLGGRNYNEQFF.

This chain links TRBV6-5 with TRBJ1-5; D unresolved. V was pared by 7 bases and J by 0 bases, with 10 bases between. The CDR3 is 14 residues long. CDR1 MNHEY and CDR2 SVGAGI come from the germline V gene. The CDR3 DNA follows: TGTGCCAGCACCGCCGACTATAGCAATCAGCCCCAGCATTTT. It yields the protein CASTADYSNQPQHF.

This clone turned up a few times. The genes are TRBV6-8 and TRBJ2-5; maybe TRBD2 (6 bases). The V gene lost 6 bases and the J gene lost 2 bases, with 13 bases spanning the gap. The germline gives CDR1 MNHGY, CDR2 SAAAGT. The CDR3 totals 14 residues. Written as DNA, the CDR3 is TGTGCCAGCAGGCTAAGGGGAGGACAAGAGACCCAGTACTTC. This gives the protein CASRLRGGQETQYF.

The chain uses TRBV6-5 and TRBJ1-2, with 9 bases lining up with TRBD1. Germline CDR1 MNHEY, CDR2 SVGAGI. The V gene end was trimmed by 7 bases and the J gene end by 7 bases; junction bases not matched to a gene: 13. The length of the CDR3 is 15 residues. CDR3 nucleotides: TGTGCCAGCATCGACCGGGACAGGGAAGTCGGTGGCTACACCTTC. Protein: CASIDRDREVGGYTF.

V and J are TRBV2 and TRBJ1-2, with D possibly being TRBD1 (6 bases). CDR3 length equals 14 residues. The ends were cut back, 6 bases at V and 0 bases at J, with 11 bases in the middle. CDR1 is SNHLY and CDR2 is FYNNEI in the germline V gene. As DNA, the CDR3 is TGTGCCAGCAGGGACAGTTGGACTAACTATGGCTACACCTTC. It translates to CASRDSWTNYGYTF.

The chain uses TRBV2 and TRBJ1-1; D might be TRBD1 (5 bases). The germline V and J ends were trimmed by 7 bases and 1 base, with 10 bases remaining between them. CDR3 length: 13 residues. Germline V gene lookup returns CDR1 SNHLY and CDR2 FYNNEI. In DNA form, the CDR3 reads TGTGCCAGCAAGGGACTGTGGAACACTGAAGCTTTCTTT. Protein product: CASKGLWNTEAFF.

V gene TRBV27 combines with J gene TRBJ2-5; TRBD2 matches at 7 bases. V lost 6 bases to trimming and J lost 4 bases; unmatched junction nucleotides: 11. Looked up from germline, CDR1 is MNHEY and CDR2 is SMNVEV (reference sequence). The CDR3 length is 15 residues. The CDR3 bases are TGTGCCAGCAGACCCTGGCGGGGGTTGGGAGAGACCCAGTACTTC. Residues: CASRPWRGLGETQYF.

V gene TRBV11-2 combines with J gene TRBJ2-5, with 14 positions matching TRBD2. V lost 4 bases to trimming and J lost 4 bases; unmatched junction nucleotides: 14. Germline values: CDR1 SGHAT, CDR2 FQNNGV. The CDR3 runs to 19 residues. Written as DNA, the CDR3 is TGTGCCAGCAGCTCTGGCCTGGGACTAGCGGGGGCTCTGGGAGAGACCCAGTACTTC. It yields the protein CASSSGLGLAGALGETQYF.

The chain joins TRBV30 to TRBJ1-1; D is unclear. Trimming pared 1 base from V and 0 bases from J, leaving 12 bases between. There are 15 residues in the CDR3. Germline V gene data show CDR1 as GTSNPN and CDR2 as SVGIG (reference sequence). The CDR3: CAWSAGSFMNTEAFF. CDR3 nucleotide sequence: TGTGCCTGGAGTGCCGGGAGTTTCATGAACACTGAAGCTTTCTTT.

The genes are TRBV9 and TRBJ2-5, with a tentative D call TRBD2 (6 bases). Germline V lookup: CDR1 SGDLS, CDR2 YYNGEE. V was cut by 0 bases and J by 2 bases, with 11 bases left in between. The CDR3 spans 15 residues. The CDR3 sequence is CASSVDGSGQETQYF. In nucleotides, the CDR3 is TGTGCCAGCAGCGTAGACGGCAGCGGGCAAGAGACCCAGTACTTC. Together with reference TRBV9 and TRBJ2-5, the CDR3 gives the full variable domain: DSGVTQTPKHLITATGQRVTLRCSPRSGDLSVYWYQQSLDQGLQFLIQYYNGEERAKGNILERFSAQQFPDLHSELNLSSLELGDSALYFCASSVDGSGQETQYFGPGTRLLVL.

The V and J genes are TRBV4-1 and TRBJ1-3, with 7 bases identical to TRBD1. Germline V lookup: CDR1 MGHRA, CDR2 YSYEKL. The J segment lost 2 bases and the V segment lost 2 bases, leaving 6 bases of the junction unmatched. The CDR3 runs to 16 residues. The CDR3 coding sequence is TGCGCCAGCAGCCAAAAACAGGGGAGGACTGGAAACACCATATATTTT. Translated: CASSQKQGRTGNTIYF.

This chain connects TRBV7-8 to TRBJ2-2; 8 bases line up with TRBD1. Trimming removed 5 bases from V and 1 base from J; junction bases left unmatched: 3. This CDR3 region has 15 residues. The germline V gene has CDR1 SGHVS and CDR2 FQNEAQ. CDR3 amino acids: CASSADRGNTGELFF. Here the CDR3 DNA reads TGTGCCAGCAGCGCTGACAGGGGGAACACCGGGGAGCTGTTTTTT.

The gene calls are TRBV7-9 and TRBJ2-1; 7 bases map to TRBD1. CDR1 and CDR2 from the germline V gene are SEHNR and FQNEAQ (reference sequence). With 5 bases clipped from V and 4 bases from J, the junction kept 11 bases outside the gene matches. CDR3 length: 16 residues. The CDR3 protein is CASSIQGQFEYNEQFF. The CDR3 DNA sequence: TGTGCCAGCAGCATACAGGGACAGTTTGAGTACAATGAGCAGTTCTTC.

This chain joins TRBV7-2 and TRBJ1-1; the D is unclear. The CDR3 spans 15 residues. Germline CDR1 is SGHTA and CDR2 is FQGNSA. Trimming left V 0 bases short and J 7 bases short, with 15 bases between. CDR3 sequence reads: CASSLASLRGFEAFF. CDR3 nucleotides: TGTGCCAGCAGCTTAGCGAGTCTTCGCGGTTTTGAAGCTTTCTTT.

This clone was found a few times. The rearrangement links TRBV6-2 or TRBV6-3 to TRBJ2-6; D possibly corresponds to TRBD1 (5 bases). In germline, CDR1 is MNHEY, CDR2 SVGEGT. The CDR3 is 18 amino acids. V lost 0 bases and J 1 base, leaving 13 bases between the germline ends. The CDR3 DNA follows: TGTGCCAGCAGTTACTCGGGGCGCTCCCCTTCTGGGGCCAACGTCCTGACTTTC. It translates to CASSYSGRSPSGANVLTF.

The chain joins TRBV29-1 to TRBJ2-2; 9 positions agree with TRBD1. Germline-derived CDR1 and CDR2 are SQVTM and ANQGSEA. The V and J ends lost 4 bases and 7 bases, in that order; junction bases with no gene match: 4. CDR3 length equals 13 residues. The CDR3 loop reads CSVVRTGDGELFF. CDR3 nucleotide sequence: TGCAGCGTTGTTCGGACAGGGGACGGGGAGCTGTTTTTT.

Comments on this clone: The same CDR3 is also encoded by other DNA sequences in this sample. CDR3 DNA: TGTGCCAGCAGCCTGGGGACAGGGGGCAATCAGCCCCAGCATTTT. This codes for CASSLGTGGNQPQHF. V is TRBV3-1 (or the pseudogene TRBV3-2) and J is TRBJ1-5, with 10 bases identical to TRBD1. Unmatched junction bases numbered 2, after V lost 4 bases and J lost 2 bases. This CDR3 is 15 amino acids long. Germline-derived CDR1 and CDR2 are LGHDT and YNNKEL (reference sequence).